The sequence of this T cell receptor (beta chain) was determined in a study of blood T cell repertoires in COVID-19. Study summary: Researchers got acute and convalescent COVID-19 samples from the United States, Italy and Spain. PBMCs, B-cell-depleted T cells, or T cells were the source of the cDNA or gDNA that made up the material.

Per germline, CDR1 SGHDT and CDR2 YYEEEE. This CDR3 spans 14 amino acids. V lost 3 bases, J lost 0 bases, and 1 base stayed unmatched. This clone was counted between two and nine times. As originally analysed: Nucleated cell counts were estimated from reference gene primer amplification. Generated by immunoSEQ multiplex PCR, the TCRdb table keeps only in-frame clones and is missing some. That table supplies the V and J calls and clone size; D and trimming were determined from the DNA. The repertoire holds some 250,000 clones, with more than 65% as singletons. The sequence was obtained from a woman aged 80 or over with acute or convalescent COVID-19. The V gene is TRBV5-6, the J gene TRBJ2-7; 9 nucleotides agree with TRBD1. Sequenced input: peripheral blood. This chain's CDR3 is CASSSTGGSYEQYF. In nucleotides, the CDR3 is TGTGCCAGCAGCTCGACAGGGGGCTCCTACGAGCAGTACTTC.